The next 14 T cell receptor beta chains were all read from a single sample in a study of neurological immune-mediated disorders. TCRdb reprocessed the 5' RACE reads via MiXCR and lists one record per CDR3 protein. The sample holds approximately 28,000 distinct CDR3 sequences; around 17% are singletons and the top ten take about 5%. Time point in this sample: technical triplicate 3. Material: CD4+ T cells from blood. Source of these receptors: a female donor with HTLV-1-associated myelopathy (HAM/TSP).

This clonotype was found many times. The chain employs TRBV15 and TRBJ1-1; D unclear. Germline CDR1 LNHNV, CDR2 YYDKDF (reference sequence). Trimming pared 0 bases from V and 2 bases from J, leaving 4 bases between. The CDR3 consists of 13 residues. The CDR3 region is CATSREFNTEAFF. The DNA for the CDR3 is TGTGCCACCAGCAGAGAATTTAACACTGAAGCTTTCTTT. Drawing the rest from reference TRBV15 and TRBJ1-1, the complete variable domain is DAMVIQNPRYQVTQFGKPVTLSCSQTLNHNVMYWYQQKSSQAPKLLFHYYDKDFNNEADTPDNFQSRRPNTSFCFLDIRSPGLGDTAMYLCATSREFNTEAFFGQGTRLTVV.

This clonotype was detected ten times or more. The V gene is TRBV20-1, the J gene TRBJ2-4; D not resolved. Germline V lookup: CDR1 DFQATT, CDR2 SNEGSKA (reference sequence). Trimming removed 2 bases from V and 1 base from J, with 9 bases in between. The CDR3 totals 14 residues. The CDR3 protein is CSARSSLAKNIQYF. The CDR3 DNA reads as TGCAGTGCTAGAAGCTCCCTGGCCAAAAACATTCAGTACTTC.

This clonotype was seen many times. The V call is TRBV29-1, the J call TRBJ2-6; 7 nucleotides line up with TRBD2. Germline CDR1 is SQVTM and CDR2 is ANQGSEA. The ends lost 0 bases at V and 0 bases at J; junction bases unmatched: 11. The CDR3 length is 19 residues. CDR3 in DNA: TGCAGCGTTGAAGACCGAGCGGGACCGACTAACTCTGGGGCCAACGTCCTGACTTTC. This codes for CSVEDRAGPTNSGANVLTF.

This clonotype was observed at least ten times. This chain links TRBV19 with TRBJ1-2; no firm D call. The CDR3 covers 12 residues. The germline CDR1 and CDR2 sequences are LNHDA and SQIVND (reference sequence). Deletions cut 9 bases from V and 2 bases from J, with 10 bases between. CDR3 sequence reads: CASEDRNYGYTF. The CDR3 nucleotides read TGTGCCAGCGAGGATAGGAACTATGGCTACACCTTC.

This chain connects TRBV7-2 to TRBJ2-5, with 10 bases lining up with TRBD2. TRBJ2-1 explains the end of the DNA better; the J call may be wrong. This CDR3 comprises 18 residues. CDR1 and CDR2 (germline): SGHTA, FQGNSA. For the CDR3, the DNA is TGTGCCAGCAGCTCACCGATACTAGGACTAGCGGATCAAGAGACCCAGTTCTTC. Translated, it gives CASSSPILGLADQETQFF.

This clonotype was recorded at least ten times. This chain links TRBV28 with TRBJ2-1; tentative D call: TRBD1 (6 bases). The CDR3 contains 14 residues. CDR1 is MDHEN and CDR2 is SYDVKM in the germline V gene. Trimming removed 6 bases from V and 5 bases from J, with 14 bases in between. CDR3 in amino acids: CASRPGAGDNEQFF. In DNA, the CDR3 is TGTGCCAGCAGGCCAGGGGCAGGTGACAATGAGCAGTTCTTC. The entire variable domain, with the rest obtained from reference TRBV28 and TRBJ2-1, is as follows: DVKVTQSSRYLVKRTGEKVFLECVQDMDHENMFWYRQDPGLGLRLIYFSYDVKMKEKGDIPEGYSVSREKKERFSLILESASTNQTSMYLCASRPGAGDNEQFFGPGTRLTVL.

This clonotype was picked up many times. J is TRBJ1-1 and V is TRBV7-2; D remains unclear. The CDR3 loop spans 14 amino acids. Germline V gene lookup returns CDR1 SGHTA and CDR2 FQGNSA. The V end was cut by 5 bases, the J end by 6 bases, with 16 bases between. The CDR3 loop reads CASSPGPQSPEAFF. The CDR3 nucleotides read TGTGCCAGCAGCCCCGGGCCCCAATCCCCTGAAGCTTTCTTT.

This rearrangement joins TRBV3-1 to TRBJ2-3; 12 bases are shared with TRBD2. Trimming at V came to 5 bases and at J to 3 bases, leaving 3 bases not matched to a gene. The CDR3 spans 15 residues. CDR1 LGHDT and CDR2 YNNKEL come from the germline V gene (reference sequence). The CDR3 here is CASSITSGGTDTQYF. The CDR3 DNA is TGTGCCAGCAGCATAACTAGCGGGGGGACAGATACGCAGTATTTT.

This clonotype was seen repeatedly, ten times or more. V gene TRBV12-3 or TRBV12-4 combines with J gene TRBJ2-5; D unresolved. V was pared by 3 bases and J by 5 bases, with 7 bases between. The CDR3 runs to 12 residues. In DNA form, the CDR3 reads TGTGCCAGCAGTTTGATGGGGGAGACCCAGTACTTC. Translation gives CASSLMGETQYF.

This clonotype has a count of ten or more. V and J are TRBV20-1 and TRBJ1-2; D is possibly TRBD1 (5 bases). This CDR3 has 12 residues. V lost 0 bases, J lost 7 bases, and 9 bases lay in between. The V gene's germline CDR1 is DFQATT and CDR2 SNEGSKA (reference sequence). CDR3 DNA sequence: TGCAGTGCTAGAGAAGGGGCTGTTGGCTACACCTTC. Translation gives CSAREGAVGYTF.

This clonotype was seen ten or more times. One junction end disagrees with the germline gene, perhaps due to a read error. The V and J genes are TRBV20-1 and TRBJ2-5, with TRBD1 matching over 11 bases. The CDR3 is 16 amino acids. Germline-derived CDR1 and CDR2 are DFQATT and SNEGSKA (reference sequence). Here the CDR3 DNA reads TGCAGTGCTAAAACATCCGGGACAGGGGGTCAAGGGACCCAGTACTTC. Amino acid sequence: CSAKTSGTGGQGTQYF.

This clonotype showed up many times. J is TRBJ2-2 and V is TRBV20-1; D is unresolved. Per the germline V gene, CDR1 is DFQATT and CDR2 is SNEGSKA (reference sequence). The CDR3 is 12 residues long. The ends were cut back, 3 bases at V and 1 base at J, with 3 bases in the middle. This CDR3 is CSARENTGELFF. In DNA form, the CDR3 reads TGCAGTGCTAGGGAGAACACCGGGGAGCTGTTTTTT.

This clonotype was detected many times. V gene TRBV7-9 combines with J gene TRBJ2-5; unclear D gene. CDR1 is SEHNR and CDR2 is FQNEAQ in the germline V gene (reference sequence). CDR3 length: 13 amino acids. The V end lost 1 base, the J end lost 4 bases, and 7 bases lay between the germline ends. CDR3 coding DNA: TGTGCCAGCAGCTTAGGAGCATCAGAGACCCAGTACTTC. Encoded protein: CASSLGASETQYF. Complete variable domain (other parts from reference TRBV7-9 and TRBJ2-5): DTGVSQNPRHKITKRGQNVTFRCDPISEHNRLYWYRQTLGQGPEFLTYFQNEAQLEKSRLLSDRFSAERPKGSFSTLEIQRTEQGDSAMYLCASSLGASETQYFGPGTRLLVL.

As to this clonotype: The DNA is omitted, as the CDR3 cannot be located on it reliably, and the CDR3 follows TCRdb's listing. This chain uses TRBV5-1 with TRBJ1-1; the table calls TRBD1, which could not be checked here. Counting both end residues, the CDR3 totals 20 amino acids. Germline values: CDR1 SGHRS, CDR2 YFSETQ. The CDR3 loop is CASSFYICSARTGGRTEAFF.